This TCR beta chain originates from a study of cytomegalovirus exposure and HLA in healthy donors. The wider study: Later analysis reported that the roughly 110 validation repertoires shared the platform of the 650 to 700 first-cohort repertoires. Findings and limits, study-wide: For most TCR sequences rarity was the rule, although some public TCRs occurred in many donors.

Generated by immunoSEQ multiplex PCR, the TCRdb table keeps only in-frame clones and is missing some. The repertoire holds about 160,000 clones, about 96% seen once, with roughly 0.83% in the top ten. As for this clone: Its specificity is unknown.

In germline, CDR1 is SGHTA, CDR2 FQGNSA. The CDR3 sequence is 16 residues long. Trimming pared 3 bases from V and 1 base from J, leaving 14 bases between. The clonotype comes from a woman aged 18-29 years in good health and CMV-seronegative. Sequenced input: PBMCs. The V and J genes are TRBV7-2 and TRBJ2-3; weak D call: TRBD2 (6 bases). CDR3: CASSFSGSTRTDTQYF. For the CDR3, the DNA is TGTGCCAGCAGCTTTAGCGGATCCACCCGCACAGATACGCAGTATTTT.